Listed below are T cell receptor beta chains from one sample, sequenced in a study of T cells after posttransplantation cyclophosphamide. Data came from immunoSEQ multiplex PCR; TCRdb stores just in-frame clones and leaves some out. The repertoire consists of around 20,000 clones, with around 97% occurring once and the leading ten covering 0.1% to 0.15%. The material sequenced was naive CD4+ T cells sorted from PBMCs. Receptors were obtained from a middle-aged man in good health, CMV-negative, and a related stem cell transplant donor. CDR3s include the opening cysteine and the closing phenylalanine or tryptophan. A D gene is named only where the DNA matches it firmly. Clone sizes are given selectively: once, few, many, or a class where the clone is expanded.

TRBV5-1	TRBJ1-1	.	.	TGCGCCAGCAGCCTTGTTGCGGGGAACACTGAAGCTTTCTTT	CASSLVAGNTEAFF
TRBV4-2	TRBJ2-3	.	.	TGTGCCAGCAGCCAAGGCGGTGGTACGCAGTATTTT	CASSQGGGTQYF
TRBV6-5	TRBJ1-2	.	.	TGTGCCAGCAGTTACTCGTACAGGGCGGCCGGCTACACCTTC	CASSYSYRAAGYTF
TRBV9	TRBJ2-5	.	TRBD2	TGTGCCAGCAGCGTAGAGGGGACTAGCGGGAGGGAGACCCAGTACTTC	CASSVEGTSGRETQYF
TRBV10-3	TRBJ2-3	.	TRBD2	TGTGCCATCAGGGCTAGCGGGGTTAGAGATACGCAGTATTTT	CAIRASGVRDTQYF
TRBV18	TRBJ1-1	once	.	TGTGCCAGCTCACCACCGATTTCAGGGGCGCTGAACACTGAAGCTTTCTTT	CASSPPISGALNTEAFF
TRBV9	TRBJ2-3	.	TRBD2	TGTGCCAGCAGCGTAGGCCTAGCGGGGGGTACGCAGTATTTT	CASSVGLAGGTQYF
TRBV29-1	TRBJ1-2	.	TRBD1	TGCAGCGTGGATACCTTTGGGACAGGCCTCTATGGCTACACCTTC	CSVDTFGTGLYGYTF
TRBV6-6	TRBJ1-1	.	.	TGTGCCAGCAGTTACCAGACTGAAGCTTTCTTT	CASSYQTEAFF
TRBV5-4	TRBJ2-7	.	.	TGTGCCAGCAGCTTGGATAGGCCGGGCGAGCAGTACTTC	CASSLDRPGEQYF
TRBV19	TRBJ1-2	.	.	TGTGCCAGTAGGCGGGATGGCTACACCTTC	CASRRDGYTF
TRBV5-6	TRBJ1-1	.	TRBD1	TGTGCCAGCAGCCTGGAGGGACCGGGACAGCAACCGATGAACACTGAAGCTTTCTTT	CASSLEGPGQQPMNTEAFF
TRBV4-3	TRBJ1-2	.	TRBD1	TGCGCCAGCAGCAAAGGACTCACAGGGGAACCCTATGGCTACACCTTC	CASSKGLTGEPYGYTF
TRBV5-1	TRBJ2-1	.	TRBD2	TGCGCCAGCAGCTTCCTAGCGGGAGTGGAAAATGAGCAGTTCTTC	CASSFLAGVENEQFF
TRBV6-5	TRBJ2-1	.	.	TGTGCCAGCAGTTACTACGGGGAGCAGTTCTTC	CASSYYGEQFF
TRBV7-3	TRBJ2-5	.	TRBD1	TGTGCCAGCAGCCTACAGGGGAACCAAGAGACCCAGTACTTC	CASSLQGNQETQYF
TRBV19	TRBJ1-2	.	TRBD1	TGTGCCAGTAGTAATCGTCGACAGGGGTTTGGCTACACCTTC	CASSNRRQGFGYTF
TRBV11-2	TRBJ1-1	.	.	TGTGCCAGCAGCTTAGGGGGGCTGGGCACTGAAGCTTTCTTT	CASSLGGLGTEAFF
TRBV4-1	TRBJ2-7	.	.	TGCGCCAGCAGCCATCCTCGACAAACAGAGCAGTACTTC	CASSHPRQTEQYF
TRBV5-4	TRBJ2-7	once	TRBD1	TGTGCCAGCAGCTTCCGGGACAGAATCTACGAGCAGTACTTC	CASSFRDRIYEQYF
TRBV6-6	TRBJ1-2	.	.	TGTGCCAGCAGTCTCCCCCAGGGGAACTACACCTTC	CASSLPQGNYTF
TRBV2	TRBJ2-3	.	TRBD2	TGTGCCAGCACCGAAGATATAGCGGGAGGGTTCACAGATACGCAGTATTTT	CASTEDIAGGFTDTQYF
TRBV6-5	TRBJ2-7	.	TRBD2	TGTGCCAGCAGTTACGCGGGACTAGCGGGAAGCGAGCAGTACTTC	CASSYAGLAGSEQYF
TRBV18	TRBJ2-7	.	TRBD2	TGTGCCAGCTCACGTCGGGAGGCCTACGAGCAGTACTTC	CASSRREAYEQYF
TRBV18	TRBJ2-2	.	TRBD1	TGTGCCAGCTCGAGCGGACAGGGGGCGACCGGGGAGCTGTTTTTT	CASSSGQGATGELFF
TRBV7-9	TRBJ1-6	.	.	TGTGCCAGCAGCCGAGAAAATTCACCCCTCCACTTT	CASSRENSPLHF
TRBV5-4	TRBJ2-7	.	TRBD1	TGTGCCAGCACCCTCGACAGGGCAGGAGGCGAGCAGTACTTC	CASTLDRAGGEQYF
TRBV5-1	TRBJ2-1	.	TRBD1	TGCGCCAGCAGCTTGGGGACAGGAGATTACAATGAGCAGTTCTTC	CASSLGTGDYNEQFF
TRBV5-1	TRBJ2-2	.	.	TGCGCCAGCAGCTTGGCCCGGGAATCCGGGGAGCTGTTTTTT	CASSLARESGELFF
TRBV6-4	TRBJ1-1	.	TRBD1	TGTGCCAGCAGTCTTGAGGAGGGGGCGGTTGAAGCTTTCTTT	CASSLEEGAVEAFF
TRBV10-3	TRBJ2-3	.	TRBD1	TGTGCCATCAGCCCGGGACAGCCCACAGATACGCAGTATTTT	CAISPGQPTDTQYF
TRBV30	TRBJ2-3	.	.	TGTGCCTGGGCGGCAGGGGGGCCAGATACGCAGTATTTT	CAWAAGGPDTQYF
TRBV7-2	TRBJ1-2	.	.	TGTGCCAGCAGCCCCCTAGGGGGGGCGAGTGGCTACACCTTC	CASSPLGGASGYTF
TRBV18	TRBJ1-1	.	.	TGTGCCAGCTCGCCCACGGCGGCCTCTCCCACTGAAGCTTTCTTT	CASSPTAASPTEAFF
TRBV9	TRBJ1-2	.	.	TGTGCCAGCAGCGTAGCGGGGGGCCGAGGCTACACCTTC	CASSVAGGRGYTF
TRBV7-3	TRBJ2-2	.	TRBD1	TGTGCCAGTCAGCTTACCGGGACAGGAACCGGGGAGCTGTTTTTT	CASQLTGTGTGELFF
TRBV7-8	TRBJ1-2	.	.	TGTGCCAGCACCACAAGACAAGGGGGCTATGGCTACACCTTC	CASTTRQGGYGYTF
TRBV5-1	TRBJ2-3	.	TRBD2	TGCGCCAGCGTGGGAGGGTTTAGCACAGATACGCAGTATTTT	CASVGGFSTDTQYF
TRBV5-4	TRBJ1-6	.	.	TGTGCCAGCAGCCTAGGACAGAGTATTTCACCCCTCCACTTT	CASSLGQSISPLHF
TRBV9	TRBJ1-4	.	TRBD1	TGTGCCAGCAGCGTAGGCAGGACAGGGGTTGAAAAACTGTTTTTT	CASSVGRTGVEKLFF
TRBV18	TRBJ2-1	.	TRBD2	TGTGCCAGCTCACCACCTGGGAGGGTCGACAATGAGCAGTTCTTC	CASSPPGRVDNEQFF
TRBV30	TRBJ1-1	.	.	TGTGCCTGGGACAGCTACACTGAAGCTTTCTTT	CAWDSYTEAFF
TRBV27	TRBJ2-1	.	.	TGTGCCAGCAGTTTAGGCTGGGGGCGTACGGACAATGAGCAGTTCTTC	CASSLGWGRTDNEQFF
TRBV7-9	TRBJ1-2	few	.	TGTGCCAGCAGCCCCCCCCTGACAGCGAATGGCTACACCTTC	CASSPPLTANGYTF
TRBV19	TRBJ2-7	.	TRBD2	TGTGCCAGTAGTACCGGACTAGCGGGAGGGTACGAGCAGTACTTC	CASSTGLAGGYEQYF
TRBV6-5	TRBJ2-3	.	.	TGTGCCAGCAAACAGGCAGGGCAGGGGACAGATACGCAGTATTTT	CASKQAGQGTDTQYF
TRBV19	TRBJ1-5	.	.	TGTGCCAGTAGTCAGGGACTTCCGCAGCCCCAGCATTTT	CASSQGLPQPQHF
TRBV4-3	TRBJ1-2	.	.	TGCGCCAGCAGCCAAGGTACGCGGGGCGACTATGGCTACACCTTC	CASSQGTRGDYGYTF
TRBV5-1	TRBJ2-3	.	.	TGCGCCAGCAGCTCTAGCACAGATACGCAGTATTTT	CASSSSTDTQYF
TRBV19	TRBJ1-2	.	.	TGTGCCAGTAGTATATTGGACAGATACTATGGCTACACCTTC	CASSILDRYYGYTF
TRBV4-2	TRBJ1-1	.	.	TGTGCCAGCAGCCTCAACACGATCTTCTCGAACACTGAAGCTTTCTTT	CASSLNTIFSNTEAFF
TRBV5-4	TRBJ1-1	.	.	TGTGCCAGCAGCCAGGACCCAGGGGACACTGAAGCTTTCTTT	CASSQDPGDTEAFF
TRBV14	TRBJ1-6	.	TRBD1	TGTGCCAGCAGCCCCTGGGGACAGGGAGGGAATTCACCCCTCCACTTT	CASSPWGQGGNSPLHF
TRBV10-2	TRBJ2-1	once	TRBD2	TGCGCCAGCAGAGGAAGCGGGAGAGATGAGCAGTTCTTC	CASRGSGRDEQFF